This T cell receptor (beta chain) appears in the sequencing data of a study of PD-1 blockade in classical Hodgkin lymphoma (dated by TCRdb to 2020 to 2022). For the study in its entirety: Nivolumab dosing was 3 mg/kg intravenously every 2 weeks, continuing until either disease progression or unacceptable toxicity. A peripheral blood immune signature of response to PD-1 blockade in classical Hodgkin lymphoma was defined using TCR beta sequencing and CyTOF.

As to this clone: The specificity of this receptor is unknown. It has no much larger one-base neighbor in the sample; base qualities were not kept.

The time point label here, explained by the study, means: cycle 2 day 1 (C2D1) of nivolumab. Relapse after autologous stem cell transplantation had occurred in all trial patients, and cohorts A, B and C were distinguished by prior brentuximab vedotin exposure. The trial cohort comprised fewer than 65 patients with relapsed/refractory classical Hodgkin lymphoma whose best overall responses were complete response, partial response or progressive disease. Single-agent nivolumab was administered to trial patients in the multi-cohort phase II CheckMate 205 trial. An independent review committee assessed best overall response by applying the 2007 International Working Group response criteria. Trial PBMCs were obtained immediately prior to nivolumab initiation (C1D1) and on therapy at cycle 2 day 1 and cycle 4 day 1. Peripheral blood was collected in 8 mL Vacutainer Cell Preparation Tubes, from which PBMCs were isolated by centrifugation and then cryopreserved.

Genomic DNA was extracted with the Qiagen DNeasy kit from unsorted PBMCs and from negatively selected CD4+ and CD8+ fractions. Using primers that anneal to V and J segments, immunoSEQ multiplex PCR amplified the TCR beta CDR3 regions. A synthetic immune receptor repertoire was used to minimize amplification bias, and any residual bias was removed computationally once sequencing was done. As for the original processing: Custom Python scripts were used to quantify repertoire diversity as the Shannon entropy index. The unsorted, CD4+ and CD8+ repertoires were each analyzed separately, with the exception of combined analyses, where CD4+ and CD8+ sequences were merged in silico. Clonal expansion was defined as at least a 2-fold frequency increase after treatment relative to C1D1, with a pseudocount of 0.5 for undetected baseline clones. Clones with 0 or 1 copy at C1D1 were defined as singleton clones, while clones with 2 or more copies were defined as non-singleton clones. Clones expanded in unsorted samples were labelled as CD4+, CD8+ or unknown by matching protein sequences in sorted samples from the same patient. Wilcoxon tests were applied to paired samples to test diversity changes from C1D1 to C4D1. This is the immuneACCESS table as TCRdb keeps it, with only in-frame sequences that have V and J called. A part of the clones is gone; compared with another copy, unresolved V genes explain less than half, and the rest is unexplained. That table gives V, J and clone size, and the DNA gave D and trimming. The sample records approximately 14,000 clones, around 82% of which are singletons. Of the sample, about 23% is held by the ten largest clones.

For CDR1 and CDR2, the germline V gene lists MGHDK and SYGVNS. V is clipped by 7 bases and J by 4 bases, and the sequence between their germline boundaries is 10 bases long. The CDR3 numbers 12 residues from cysteine through phenylalanine. Just the 36-base CDR3 DNA is kept, in frame starting at base 1. What the study reported, not specific to this receptor: Baseline TCR diversity was reported to be lower in newly diagnosed patients than in healthy donors, and even lower in relapsed/refractory patients. Lower diversity was seen in patients whose nivolumab began less than 1 year after ASCT, and these patients were left out of later analyses so that immune reconstitution would not confound the results. By C4D1, a significant rise was seen in CD4+ TCR diversity but not in CD8+ TCR diversity (p=0.0027 vs p=0.16), and the rise was most apparent among complete responders (p=0.02). Among trial patients, those achieving complete response had baseline diversity similar to that of newly diagnosed patients, while diversity was significantly lower in partial responders and progressors. The study was limited to a single clinical trial cohort, and causes of repertoire differences, possibly disease activity or prior therapy, remained undefined.

The sequence came from a human donor with classical Hodgkin lymphoma. The chain is encoded by TRBV25-1 joined to TRBJ2-5, with the D segment possibly TRBD1 or TRBD2, each aligning over 5 bases. The sample in question was peripheral blood mononuclear cells (PBMCs), obtained before the second cycle of nivolumab. The CDR3 loop reads CASTGPAETQYF. The nucleotide sequence reads as follows: TGTGCCAGCACGGGGCCGGCAGAGACCCAGTACTTC.